This entry lists 10 T cell receptor beta chains sequenced from one sample in a study of immune characteristics of hereditary and idiopathic chronic pancreatitis. TCRdb's copy holds only in-frame clones and misses some; the assay was immunoSEQ multiplex PCR. The sample lists almost 9,500 clones; around 79% were seen once. Patients having total pancreatectomy with islet autotransplantation provided the chronic pancreatitis pancreas tissue. The sequenced sample consisted of pancreas tissue with idiopathic chronic pancreatitis. These TCRs come from a human donor with chronic pancreatitis.

This clone was counted once. The gene calls are TRBV7-9 and TRBJ1-1, with TRBD1 identical over 7 bases. Trimming removed 4 bases from V and 0 bases from J; junction bases left unmatched: 5. Germline V gene data show CDR1 as SEHNR and CDR2 as FQNEAQ (reference sequence). The CDR3 has 15 residues. The CDR3 nucleotides read TGTGCCAGCAGCTCCGACAGGGACATGAACACTGAAGCTTTCTTT. It is translated as CASSSDRDMNTEAFF.

V and J are TRBV5-1 and TRBJ2-5; 7 nucleotides match TRBD1. V trimming: 4 bases; J trimming: 6 bases; junction bases outside the gene matches: 12. CDR3 length: 15 amino acids. The germline CDR1 and CDR2 sequences are SGHRS and YFSETQ. CDR3 region: CASSPKPGTEKTQYF. The CDR3 nucleotides are TGCGCCAGCAGCCCGAAACCCGGGACAGAGAAGACCCAGTACTTC.

In this sample, this clone is large. The chain employs TRBV2 and TRBJ1-2, with 8 positions matching TRBD1. The junction had 10 bases not matched to a gene; V was cut back by 7 bases and J by 3 bases. The CDR3 runs 15 residues. Germline V gene sequence: CDR1 SNHLY, CDR2 FYNNEI. Here the CDR3 reads CASKTTGAIYYGYTF. The CDR3 DNA reads as TGTGCCAGCAAGACGACAGGGGCAATATACTATGGCTACACCTTC.

The genes are TRBV6-5 and TRBJ2-7; possibly TRBD2 for D (6 bases). Trimming removed 8 bases from V and 2 bases from J, with 13 bases in between. There are 13 residues in the CDR3. Germline V lookup: CDR1 MNHEY, CDR2 SVGAGI. The CDR3 DNA is TGTGCCAGCCGGGACTCCCAGCCCTACGAGCAGTACGTC. This codes for CASRDSQPYEQYV.

This rearrangement joins TRBV11-3 to TRBJ2-6; the match to TRBD1 covers 8 bases. The V and J ends lost 6 bases and 2 bases, in that order; junction bases with no gene match: 9. CDR3 length equals 17 residues. CDR1 and CDR2 from the germline V gene are SGHNT and YENEEA. The CDR3 DNA reads TGTGCCAGCAGTCCAGGGGGCCAAGGCCCTGGGGCCAACGTCCTGACTTTC. It specifies CASSPGGQGPGANVLTF.

The gene calls are TRBV6-1 and TRBJ2-3; 8 bases fit TRBD1. Germline CDR1 MNHNS, CDR2 SASEGT. J lost 1 base, V lost 1 base, and 10 bases had no gene match. This CDR3 region has 18 residues. CDR3 in DNA: TGTGCCAGCAGTGAAGACGATAAACAGGGGGTCGGCACAGATACGCAGTATTTT. Protein sequence: CASSEDDKQGVGTDTQYF.

The rearrangement joins TRBV5-1 to TRBJ2-1, with D perhaps matching TRBD2 (6 bases). V was cut by 0 bases and J by 3 bases, with 10 bases left in between. From germline, CDR1 is SGHRS and CDR2 YFSETQ. This CDR3 has 15 amino acids. CDR3 in DNA: TGCGCCAGCAGCTTGGACGGGGGATTCTACAATGAGCAGTTCTTC. This encodes CASSLDGGFYNEQFF.

V gene TRBV7-9 combines with J gene TRBJ1-5, with TRBD1 identical over 7 bases. The CDR3 loop spans 14 amino acids. V shed 1 base and J 7 bases; nucleotides not matched to a gene: 4. Germline values: CDR1 SEHNR, CDR2 FQNEAQ (reference sequence). CDR3 nucleotides: TGTGCCAGCAGCTTAGACGGGACAGCCCAGCCCCAGCATTTT. Its protein is CASSLDGTAQPQHF.

The J gene is TRBJ2-3, the V gene TRBV6-2 or TRBV6-3; 8 bases fit TRBD1. After removal of 4 bases from V and 1 base from J, the junction contained 7 bases not matched to a gene. Germline CDR1 is MNHEY and CDR2 is SVGEGT. The CDR3 totals 16 residues. For the CDR3, the DNA is TGTGCCAGCAGTTTATCACCGGGACAGGGCACAGATACGCAGTATTTT. Protein: CASSLSPGQGTDTQYF.

V usage is TRBV29-1 and J usage is TRBJ1-5, with 8 bases identical to TRBD1. The CDR3 totals 13 residues. V lost 4 bases and J lost 7; bases outside the gene matches: 6. The V gene's germline CDR1 is SQVTM and CDR2 ANQGSEA. In nucleotides, the CDR3 is TGCAGCGTTGGACCAGGACAGGGCCAGCCCCAGCATTTT. Translation: CSVGPGQGQPQHF.